This is a list of T cell receptor beta chains from one sample in a study of T-cell reconstitution after alpha-beta-depleted transplantation in children. One entry per CDR3 protein, called by TCRdb with MiXCR from the PCR reads. The repertoire consists of approximately 230,000 distinct CDR3 sequences, with 20% to 30% occurring once and the leading ten covering roughly 5%. The material was PBMCs, mostly from graft donor cells, obtained 360 days after TCRalphabeta/CD19-depleted stem cell transplant. The receptors shown here come from a female patient younger than 10 who had a stem cell transplant for congenital amegakaryocytic thrombocytopenia, so the T cells may come from the graft donor. CDR3s include the opening cysteine and the closing phenylalanine or tryptophan. D genes are given only for firm matches. Not all rows give a size; the values are once, few, many and, for expanded clones, a class.

j_gene: TRBJ2-7; abundance: few; v_gene: TRBV4-1; d_gene: TRBD1; CDR3nt: TGCGCCAGCAGCCAAGTTTGGGGACAGGGGGGCTCTGAGCAGTACTTC; CDR3aa: CASSQVWGQGGSEQYF
j_gene: TRBJ2-7; abundance: .; v_gene: TRBV6-1; d_gene: .; CDR3nt: TGTGCCAGCAGGTGGCTGTCCGAGCAGTACTTC; CDR3aa: CASRWLSEQYF
j_gene: TRBJ2-2; abundance: few; v_gene: TRBV11-2; d_gene: .; CDR3nt: TGTGCCAGCAGCTTTAGCCTAGCTAACACCGGGGAGCTGTTTTTT; CDR3aa: CASSFSLANTGELFF
j_gene: TRBJ2-3; abundance: .; v_gene: TRBV5-1; d_gene: TRBD2; CDR3nt: TGCGCCAGCGGAACACTAGCGGGGGACACAGATACGCAGTATTTT; CDR3aa: CASGTLAGDTDTQYF
j_gene: TRBJ2-4; abundance: few; v_gene: TRBV11-2; d_gene: .; CDR3nt: TGTGCCAGCAGCCCCCTCGCAGGGACGCCGGCCAAAAACATTCAGTACTTC; CDR3aa: CASSPLAGTPAKNIQYF
j_gene: TRBJ2-3; abundance: few; v_gene: TRBV11-1; d_gene: .; CDR3nt: TGTGCCAGCAGCTTGACTAGGGGACCCACAGATACGCAGTATTTT; CDR3aa: CASSLTRGPTDTQYF
j_gene: TRBJ1-1; abundance: .; v_gene: TRBV18; d_gene: .; CDR3nt: TGTGCCAGCTCACCCGACCCTCTCGAAGCTTTCTTT; CDR3aa: CASSPDPLEAFF
j_gene: TRBJ1-6; abundance: .; v_gene: TRBV5-1; d_gene: .; CDR3nt: TGCGCCAGCAGCTTTAGACAGGACTCAAATTCACCCCTCCACTTT; CDR3aa: CASSFRQDSNSPLHF
j_gene: TRBJ2-1; abundance: .; v_gene: TRBV29-1; d_gene: TRBD1; CDR3nt: TGCAGCGTTGAAGATCTGGACAGGGAAATAGGTCCCTACAATGAGCAGTTCTTC; CDR3aa: CSVEDLDREIGPYNEQFF
j_gene: TRBJ2-2; abundance: few; v_gene: TRBV10-3; d_gene: TRBD1; CDR3nt: TGTGCCATCACGGGACAGGACGTTACCGGGGAGCTGTTTTTT; CDR3aa: CAITGQDVTGELFF